These T cell receptor beta chains were read from a single sample in a study of CXCR3-negative and CXCR3-positive naive CD8 T cells. After re-calling the 5' RACE reads, TCRdb lists one entry per CDR3 protein, DNA absent. The repertoire shows roughly 4,800 distinct CDR3 sequences; the top ten hold more than 1.4%. Material: naive CXCR3+ CD8+ T cells from blood. Receptors were obtained from a human donor in good health. Some clones in this sample may be carry-over from other donors' samples. The CDR3 runs from the conserved cysteine through the conserved F or W. The order of the fields is V gene, CDR3 length, J gene, clone size, CDR3 protein. Size tells how often a clone was seen (once, few, many) or the class of an expanded clone, and some rows leave it out.

V gene: TRBV20-1
CDR3 length: 16
J gene: TRBJ2-5
clone size: medium-sized
CDR3 protein: CSARSRLAGAVETQYF

V gene: TRBV29-1
CDR3 length: 15
J gene: TRBJ2-1
clone size: medium-sized
CDR3 protein: CSVESRWGVVDEQFF

V gene: TRBV7-6
CDR3 length: 15
J gene: TRBJ2-5
clone size: -
CDR3 protein: CASSLEDSVYETQYF

V gene: TRBV7-2
CDR3 length: 14
J gene: TRBJ2-5
clone size: medium-sized
CDR3 protein: CASSPWDLGETQYF

V gene: TRBV9
CDR3 length: 17
J gene: TRBJ2-5
clone size: -
CDR3 protein: CASSEGAGTSGIETQYF

V gene: TRBV7-9
CDR3 length: 13
J gene: TRBJ1-6
clone size: medium-sized
CDR3 protein: CASSPETGTPLHF

V gene: TRBV28
CDR3 length: 14
J gene: TRBJ2-3
clone size: medium-sized
CDR3 protein: CASSLGGAPDTQYF

V gene: TRBV29-1
CDR3 length: 13
J gene: TRBJ1-5
clone size: medium-sized
CDR3 protein: CSVGQGLNQPQHF

V gene: TRBV7-9
CDR3 length: 17
J gene: TRBJ1-1
clone size: medium-sized
CDR3 protein: CASSLVGQGTKGTEAFF

V gene: TRBV6-2/TRBV6-3
CDR3 length: 14
J gene: TRBJ2-1
clone size: -
CDR3 protein: CASSYLNQFVEQFF

V gene: TRBV4-1
CDR3 length: 18
J gene: TRBJ2-1
clone size: -
CDR3 protein: CASSHQLTGLGPYNEQFF

V gene: TRBV15
CDR3 length: 12
J gene: TRBJ2-1
clone size: medium-sized
CDR3 protein: CATSRDTDEQFF

V gene: TRBV20-1
CDR3 length: 16
J gene: TRBJ1-6
clone size: medium-sized
CDR3 protein: CSARDEVTVYNSPLHF

V gene: TRBV25-1
CDR3 length: 14
J gene: TRBJ1-6
clone size: medium-sized
CDR3 protein: CASSPGSGVSPLHF

V gene: TRBV12-3/TRBV12-4
CDR3 length: 15
J gene: TRBJ1-2
clone size: medium-sized
CDR3 protein: CASSLTGGQGDGYTF

V gene: TRBV20-1
CDR3 length: 16
J gene: TRBJ2-1
clone size: medium-sized
CDR3 protein: CSARDLGGPGVNEQFF

V gene: TRBV20-1
CDR3 length: 12
J gene: TRBJ1-1
clone size: medium-sized
CDR3 protein: CSAREGNTEAFF

V gene: TRBV4-1
CDR3 length: 14
J gene: TRBJ2-7
clone size: medium-sized
CDR3 protein: CASSHPDSSYEQYF

V gene: TRBV6-6
CDR3 length: 21
J gene: TRBJ2-2
clone size: medium-sized
CDR3 protein: CASSYSIKAASGRFDTGELFF

V gene: TRBV20-1
CDR3 length: 17
J gene: TRBJ2-7
clone size: -
CDR3 protein: CSASPPPYFTRSHEQYF

V gene: TRBV2
CDR3 length: 13
J gene: TRBJ2-1
clone size: medium-sized
CDR3 protein: CARDREGYNEQFF

V gene: TRBV9
CDR3 length: 17
J gene: TRBJ2-6
clone size: medium-sized
CDR3 protein: CASSSSPPYSGANVLTF

V gene: TRBV5-1
CDR3 length: 11
J gene: TRBJ2-7
clone size: medium-sized
CDR3 protein: CASSEGNEQYF

V gene: TRBV15
CDR3 length: 15
J gene: TRBJ2-2
clone size: medium-sized
CDR3 protein: CATSRDLTDTGELFF

V gene: TRBV7-3
CDR3 length: 16
J gene: TRBJ1-1
clone size: medium-sized
CDR3 protein: CASSLVPGGRRTEAFF

V gene: TRBV20-1
CDR3 length: 13
J gene: TRBJ1-3
clone size: medium-sized
CDR3 protein: CSARTGTGNTIYF

V gene: TRBV29-1
CDR3 length: 15
J gene: TRBJ2-7
clone size: -
CDR3 protein: CSVVYPTGRTYEQYF

V gene: TRBV20-1
CDR3 length: 14
J gene: TRBJ2-1
clone size: -
CDR3 protein: CSAQSGSSYNEQFF